One and the same sample provided the 7 T cell receptor beta chains below, sequenced in a study of T cell changes during pregnancy in multiple sclerosis (dated by TCRdb to the late 2010s). Libraries were built with the immunoSEQ multiplex PCR assay. The immuneACCESS repertoire file appears here via TCRdb, limited to in-frame rearrangements. These files lack a portion of the clones; in checked studies, under half of the deficit traces to unresolved V genes, and the cause of the others is not known. A total of 75,000 to 90,000 clones appear in this sample, around 90% of them only once. The top ten clonotypes cover 0.21% of the sample. Here the sequenced sample was CD4+ T cells from peripheral blood mononuclear cells, taken before pregnancy. The receptors stem from a female donor with multiple sclerosis, enrolled in a pregnancy study.

The CDR3 nucleotides read TGCGCCAGCAGCCAATCGTCGGGAGCCCCCTACGAGCAGTACTTC. It specifies CASSQSSGAPYEQYF. The chain has TRBV4-1 and TRBJ2-7, with D possibly matching TRBD2 (6 bases). V lost 2 bases to trimming and J lost 2 bases, with 13 bases between them. The CDR3 length is 15 residues. CDR1 and CDR2 from the germline V gene are MGHRA and YSYEKL.

The chain has TRBV19 and TRBJ1-1, with TRBD1 as a possible D gene (6 bases). CDR1 is LNHDA, CDR2 SQIVND, per germline (reference sequence). This CDR3 is built from 15 residues. V lost 3 bases, J lost 5 bases, and 16 bases lay in between. CDR3 sequence: CASSIRDTGKTEAFF. The CDR3 nucleotides are TGTGCCAGTAGTATTAGGGACACAGGGAAGACTGAAGCTTTCTTT. Full variable domain (rest looked up from reference TRBV19 and TRBJ1-1): DGGITQSPKYLFRKEGQNVTLSCEQNLNHDAMYWYRQDPGQGLRLIYYSQIVNDFQKGDIAEGYSVSREKKESFPLTVTSAQKNPTAFYLCASSIRDTGKTEAFFGQGTRLTVV.

The chain carries TRBV28 and TRBJ2-3, with D perhaps matching TRBD1 (5 bases). The CDR3 covers 14 residues. CDR1 is MDHEN and CDR2 is SYDVKM in the germline V gene. Trimming removed 6 bases at V and 5 bases at J, with 15 bases between. The CDR3 loop reads CASSNLGQGDTQYF. CDR3 sequence (DNA): TGTGCCAGCAGCAACTTGGGGCAGGGAGATACGCAGTATTTT. The variable domain in full, completed from reference TRBV28 and TRBJ2-3, reads DVKVTQSSRYLVKRTGEKVFLECVQDMDHENMFWYRQDPGLGLRLIYFSYDVKMKEKGDIPEGYSVSREKKERFSLILESASTNQTSMYLCASSNLGQGDTQYFGPGTRLTVL.

The V call is TRBV7-2, the J call TRBJ1-2; D may be TRBD1 (6 bases). The germline V and J ends were trimmed by 1 base and 10 bases, with 19 bases remaining between them. Germline V lookup: CDR1 SGHTA, CDR2 FQGNSA. CDR3 length: 15 residues. This CDR3 reads CASSLGGGGSRPYTF. The CDR3, as DNA: TGTGCCAGCAGCTTAGGTGGGGGGGGCAGTAGACCCTACACCTTC.

CDR3 amino acids: CASRLTGGNFATNEKLFF. DNA of the CDR3: TGTGCCAGCCGATTGACAGGGGGTAATTTTGCAACTAATGAAAAACTGTTTTTT. This sequence joins TRBV2 and TRBJ1-4, with 9 bases matching TRBD1. The CDR3 is 18 residues long. Trimming cost V 8 bases and J 0 bases; bases outside gene matches: 13. Looked up from germline, CDR1 is SNHLY and CDR2 is FYNNEI.

The chain couples TRBV27 to TRBJ2-7; 8 nucleotides agree with TRBD2. The CDR3 totals 17 residues. Germline lookup yields CDR1 MNHEY and CDR2 SMNVEV (reference sequence). Trimming at V came to 4 bases and at J to 1 base, leaving 12 bases not matched to a gene. CDR3 DNA sequence: TGTGCCAGCAGTTATCATACCCCTAGCGGGTATTCCTACGAGCAGTACTTC. Its protein product is CASSYHTPSGYSYEQYF.

The chain joins TRBV28 to TRBJ2-1; 11 nucleotides agree with TRBD1. V shed 3 bases and J 13 bases; nucleotides not matched to a gene: 8. This CDR3 region has 14 residues. Germline CDR1 is MDHEN and CDR2 is SYDVKM. CDR3 protein: CASSFGTGGLIQFF. CDR3 sequence (DNA): TGTGCCAGCAGTTTTGGGACAGGGGGGCTTATCCAGTTCTTC.